These 8 T cell receptor beta chains came from one sample sequenced in a study of kidney transplant recipient with SARS-CoV-2 infection (TCRdb year 2021). Sequenced on an Illumina MiSeq. TCRdb ran its own pipeline on the public reads, namely fastp trimming at Q25 and MiXCR clone calling, and kept in-frame beta chains. Rows are combined by CDR3 protein, so each entry shows the most common genes and DNA. The sample data list about 250,000 distinct CDR3 sequences, and about 28% of these were observed just once. The top ten clones comprise roughly 7% of the sample. The time point label here, explained by the study, means: pre-pandemic baseline sample and day 111 after first positive SARS-CoV-2 test. The source material was a blood sample, sampled at baseline and between days 110 and 120 from a kidney transplant recipient. Receptor source: a young adult male patient who had COVID-19 and was a kidney transplant recipient. Following transplantation, T cells from the graft donor may be among those present.

This clonotype was recorded many times. The chain joins TRBV15 to TRBJ1-5; no clear D gene. Looked up from germline, CDR1 is LNHNV and CDR2 is YYDKDF (reference sequence). The length of the CDR3 is 11 residues. The V and J ends lost 3 bases and 11 bases respectively, with 8 bases between them. For the CDR3, the DNA is TGTGCCACCAGCAGTGGAATAACCCAGCATTTT. Translation: CATSSGITQHF.

This clonotype occurred many times. The chain is built from TRBV6-8 and TRBJ2-3; D is undetermined. Trimming removed 5 bases from V and 6 bases from J, with 9 bases in between. The CDR3 spans 12 residues. Germline-derived CDR1 and CDR2 are MNHGY and SAAAGT. The CDR3 spells CASSARQDTQYF. The CDR3 DNA is TGTGCCAGCAGTGCACGTCAGGATACGCAGTATTTT.

Concerning this clonotype itself: This sequence may be a read error, since a much larger clone differs from it by one base. This chain uses TRBV11-3 with TRBJ1-1; D unclear. CDR1 is SGHNT and CDR2 is YENEEA in the germline V gene. The CDR3 sequence is 13 residues long. The CDR3: CAGSLEGYTEAFF. The CDR3 DNA sequence: TGTGCCGGCAGCCTAGAGGGTTACACTGAAGCTTTCTTT.

This clonotype was recorded at least ten times. The rearrangement joins TRBV27 to TRBJ2-1; D unresolved. CDR1 MNHEY and CDR2 SMNVEV come from the germline V gene (reference sequence). The CDR3 runs 11 residues. The V end was cut by 3 bases, the J end by 10 bases, with 7 bases between. This CDR3 reads CASSFGVEQFF. The DNA for the CDR3 is TGTGCCAGCAGTTTCGGAGTGGAGCAGTTCTTC.

Ten or more counts support this clonotype. The V gene is TRBV5-5, the J gene TRBJ2-7, with 9 bases fitting TRBD2. Trimming took 0 bases from V and 2 from J; bases not matched to a gene: 3. The CDR3 sequence is 15 residues long. Germline values: CDR1 SGHKS, CDR2 YYEKEE (reference sequence). The CDR3 loop reads CASSLGLAETYEQYF. The CDR3 region has the DNA TGTGCCAGCAGCTTGGGACTAGCGGAAACCTACGAGCAGTACTTC.

V gene TRBV7-2 combines with J gene TRBJ1-2, with no clear D. CDR1 is SGHTA, CDR2 FQGNSA, per germline. Trimming took 4 bases from V and 4 from J, leaving 22 bases between them. CDR3 length: 17 amino acids. The CDR3 sequence: CASSCKNRDGKTYGYTF. CDR3 DNA sequence: TGTGCCAGCAGCTGTAAAAACAGAGACGGAAAGACCTATGGCTACACCTTC. The variable domain in full, completed from reference TRBV7-2 and TRBJ1-2, reads GAGVSQSPSNKVTEKGKDVELRCDPISGHTALYWYRQSLGQGLEFLIYFQGNSAPDKSGLPSDRFSAERTGGSVSTLTIQRTQQEDSAVYLCASSCKNRDGKTYGYTFGSGTRLTVV.

This clonotype was detected ten times or more. The chain carries TRBV7-2 and TRBJ2-6; unclear D gene. This CDR3 comprises 15 residues. Germline CDR1 is SGHTA and CDR2 is FQGNSA. The V end was cut by 5 bases, the J end by 2 bases, with 10 bases between. CDR3 protein: CASSPEAAGANVLTF. The CDR3, as DNA: TGTGCCAGCAGCCCCGAGGCAGCTGGGGCCAACGTCCTGACTTTC.

The chain recombines TRBV11-3 with TRBJ2-1, with TRBD2 identical over 8 bases. V shed 0 bases and J 3 bases; nucleotides not matched to a gene: 13. CDR1 SGHNT and CDR2 YENEEA come from the germline V gene. The CDR3 contains 19 residues. CDR3 bases: TGTGCCAGCAGCTTAGAGTGGGTCGGTTCGCGGGAGGACTACAATGAGCAGTTCTTC. Its translation: CASSLEWVGSREDYNEQFF.